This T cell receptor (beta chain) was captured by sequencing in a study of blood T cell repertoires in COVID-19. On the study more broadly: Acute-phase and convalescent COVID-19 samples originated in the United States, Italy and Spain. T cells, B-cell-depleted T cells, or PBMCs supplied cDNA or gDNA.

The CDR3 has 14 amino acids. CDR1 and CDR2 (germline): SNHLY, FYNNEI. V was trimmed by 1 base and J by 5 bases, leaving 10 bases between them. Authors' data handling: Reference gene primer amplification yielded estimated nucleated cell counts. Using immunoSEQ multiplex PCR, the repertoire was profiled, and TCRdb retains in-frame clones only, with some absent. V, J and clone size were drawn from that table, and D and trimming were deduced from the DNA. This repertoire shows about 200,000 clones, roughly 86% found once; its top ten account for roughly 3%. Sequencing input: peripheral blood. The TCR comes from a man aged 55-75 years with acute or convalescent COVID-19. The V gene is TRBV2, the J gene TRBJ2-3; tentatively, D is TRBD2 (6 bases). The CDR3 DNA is TGTGCCAGCAGTGAAGGGCGGGGCCAAGATACGCAGTATTTT. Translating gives CASSEGRGQDTQYF.